These 9 T cell receptor beta chains came from one sample sequenced in a study of T cells in Graves' hyperthyroidism and ophthalmopathy. Amplification targeted TCR beta CDR3 regions from RNA transcripts. In the first-round RT-PCR of the TCR CDR3, the HTBI primer set was used. TCRdb analysed the multiplex PCR reads with MiXCR anew, one entry per CDR3 protein. The sample has fewer than 600,000 distinct CDR3 sequences; around 15% are singletons. Material for sequencing was blood. These receptors were taken from a woman in her thirties or forties with Graves' hyperthyroidism.

This clonotype was seen a few times. The chain joins TRBV6-1 to TRBJ2-7, with 8 nucleotides matching TRBD1. This CDR3 is built from 14 residues. V gave up 8 bases and J gave up 4 bases; unmatched junction bases: 10. CDR1 is MNHNS, CDR2 SASEGT, per germline. The CDR3 bases are TGTGCCAGCGCCTATAGACAGGGGAATTACGAGCAGTACTTC. Its protein is CASAYRQGNYEQYF.

This clonotype was observed at least ten times. The chain combines TRBV6-1 with TRBJ2-1; 12 bases match TRBD1. The CDR3 sequence is 15 residues long. Germline V gene sequence: CDR1 MNHNS, CDR2 SASEGT. The junction had 7 bases not matched to a gene; V was cut back by 6 bases and J by 7 bases. CDR3 in amino acids: CASSPGTGGPNEQFF. As DNA, the CDR3 is TGTGCCAGCAGCCCCGGGACAGGGGGCCCAAATGAGCAGTTCTTC.

The genes are TRBV19 and TRBJ1-1; no clear D. Trimming pared 1 base from V and 6 bases from J, leaving 9 bases between. CDR1 is LNHDA, CDR2 SQIVND, per germline (reference sequence). The CDR3 loop spans 13 amino acids. The CDR3 sequence: CASSIGGSSEAFF. CDR3 in DNA: TGTGCCAGTAGTATAGGAGGGAGCTCTGAAGCTTTCTTT.

This clonotype was seen many times. The gene calls are TRBV27 and TRBJ1-1; D remains ambiguous. The CDR3 covers 14 residues. The germline CDR1 and CDR2 sequences are MNHEY and SMNVEV (reference sequence). Trimming stripped 2 bases from V and 12 bases from J, with 19 bases between. CDR3 sequence (DNA): TGTGCCAGCAGTTTACGTCTCCCCTTTCTGTTAACTTTCTTT. Its translation: CASSLRLPFLLTFF.

At least ten counts were recorded for this clonotype. The rearrangement links TRBV10-3 to TRBJ2-7, with D perhaps matching TRBD1 or TRBD2 (6 bases each). Per the germline V gene, CDR1 is ENHRY and CDR2 is SYGVKD. Trimming cost V 6 bases and J 2 bases, with 14 bases left between them. The CDR3 extends over 14 amino acids. In nucleotides, the CDR3 is TGTGCCATCAGCTCGACGGGGGCCCCCTACGAGCAGTACTTC. Translating it yields CAISSTGAPYEQYF.

This clonotype appeared many times. V and J are TRBV6-1 and TRBJ2-7, with 7 bases matching TRBD2. Looked up from germline, CDR1 is MNHNS and CDR2 is SASEGT. The CDR3 sequence is 15 residues long. Losses at the gene ends were 3 bases for V and 4 bases for J; bases not matched to a gene: 9. The CDR3 sequence is CASSDWETSPYEQYF. As DNA, the CDR3 is TGTGCCAGCAGTGATTGGGAGACTAGCCCGTACGAGCAGTACTTC.

This clonotype was found a few times. The chain links TRBV7-9 to TRBJ2-7, with TRBD1 identical over 7 bases. In germline, CDR1 is SEHNR, CDR2 FQNEAQ (reference sequence). Germline trimming cut 5 bases from V and 3 bases from J; bases unmatched to any gene: 7. This CDR3 is built from 14 residues. CDR3 nucleotides: TGTGCCAGCAGCGTCGGGGACAGAATCTACGAGCAGTACTTC. It specifies CASSVGDRIYEQYF.

A word on this clonotype: With a much larger clone just one base away, this may be a read error. The gene calls are TRBV5-1 and TRBJ2-3; D is unclear. Trimming left V 0 bases short and J 1 base short, with 12 bases between. Germline assignment: CDR1 SGHRS and CDR2 YFSETQ. The CDR3 covers 16 residues. CDR3: CASSLDVVDRTDTQYF. Here the CDR3 DNA reads TGCGCCAGCAGCTTGGACGTTGTGGACCGCACAGATACGCAGTATTTT.

This sequence joins TRBV27 and TRBJ2-7; 9 bases align to TRBD2. V gave up 5 bases and J gave up 3 bases; unmatched junction bases: 14. Germline lookup yields CDR1 MNHEY and CDR2 SMNVEV (reference sequence). The CDR3 extends over 17 amino acids. CDR3 sequence (DNA): TGTGCCAGCAGTCCACCGAGTCGAGCGGGAGGAGTCTACGAGCAGTACTTC. Its translation: CASSPPSRAGGVYEQYF.